This is a list of T cell receptor beta chains from one sample in a study of CD4+ T cells in melanoma. Some clones are missing from TCRdb's copy, which holds only in-frame ones; the method was immunoSEQ multiplex PCR. The table lists about 140,000 clones, around nine tenths of them singletons. These receptor sequences come from a human donor with melanoma. CDR3s include the opening cysteine and the closing phenylalanine or tryptophan. Expanded clones get a size class; other rows say once, few or many, or leave the size out.

- | TRBV27 | CASSLFAGEGEKLFF
- | TRBV7-8 | CASSFGQGANQPQHF
few | TRBV5-1 | CASSLAGETQYF
- | TRBV6-5 | CASSRDRVKGTQYF
- | TRBV5-4 | CASSSAAGGGRGYTF
- | TRBV30 | CAWSSELRDTEAFF
- | TRBV6-6 | CASSYPTQGMNTEAFF
- | TRBV7-9 | CASSQTGLNTEAFF
- | TRBV5-1 | CASSQLTSGSTDTQYF
once | TRBV19 | CATRQGLNTEAFF
- | TRBV7-9 | CASSLARLAGGYEQYF
- | TRBV19 | CASSTSGTGREKLFF
- | TRBV4-1 | CASSQAIGASATDTQYF
- | TRBV30 | CAWSMTGRTEAFF
- | TRBV5-4 | CASSSGTSGGVETQYF
- | TRBV9 | CASSGTANYNEQFF
- | TRBV27 | CASSQRSRTGYTGELFF
- | TRBV10-3 | CAISESAGRVGSEQYF
- | TRBV9 | CASSESHLAGAQETQYF
- | TRBV27 | CASRGLQSTDTQYF
- | TRBV6-5 | CASSYGIPYGYTF
- | TRBV6-5 | CASSPLGQGANEQFF
- | TRBV6-1 | CASSPGGGQPQHF
- | TRBV6-6 | CASSYSNRGNEQYF
- | TRBV9 | CASSEGGGGFGTEAFF
few | TRBV6-1 | CASTPEGPGNTIYF
- | TRBV6-6 | CASSYGEGISGGYTF
few | TRBV29-1 | CSVARPPGGYTF
- | TRBV2 | CASISVSSLEQYF
- | TRBV7-8 | CASSSNSALSVYEQYF
- | TRBV5-5 | CASSPGQGAYEQYF
- | TRBV5-6 | CASSPLAGQGTEAFF
- | TRBV2 | CASGGTVRSGELFF
- | TRBV6-1 | CASSEGSGRWGEQYF
- | TRBV6-1 | CASSEAAAVNTGELFF
- | TRBV5-1 | CASSRGLAGGPSYEQYF
once | TRBV7-9 | CASSGGRSYYGYTF
- | TRBV7-9 | CASSSVTSGGPDTQYF
once | TRBV11-2 | CASSLMGTGEKLFF
- | TRBV2 | CASGMATNEKLFF
- | TRBV7-9 | CASSPYLGTRGNTIYF
- | TRBV9 | CASSVEPTSNYNEQFF
- | TRBV5-4 | CASSRSGGTYNSPLHF